This T cell receptor beta chain stems from a study of metastatic and nonmetastatic thyroid tumors. As for the study in general: For malignant and benign thyroid patients, tumor or nodule tissue and blood were the sources whose repertoires were compared. Study-wide results and caveats: Reportedly, malignant thyroid tumors had significantly higher TCR beta diversity than benign nodules, in blood and tumor.

Thyroid surgery took place with no prior treatment in any patient. This clone turned up a few times. The antigen remains unidentified. CDR3 length equals 14 residues. Deletions cut 10 bases from V and 3 bases from J, with 19 bases between. Germline lookup yields CDR1 MNHEY and CDR2 SMNVEV (reference sequence). TCRdb re-analyzed the PCR reads through MiXCR. Of some 22,000 clones listed, approximately 21% are singletons. The chain combines TRBV27 with TRBJ2-7, with D possibly matching TRBD1 (6 bases). The sample taken for sequencing was blood. The origin of this receptor is a male donor with papillary thyroid cancer or a benign thyroid nodule (not recorded which). Some clones in this sample may be carry-over from other donors' samples. This chain's CDR3 is CATRGWGLHYEQYF. DNA for the CDR3: TGTGCCACCCGGGGATGGGGGCTCCACTACGAGCAGTACTTC.